This entry describes one T cell receptor (beta chain). What it binds is unknown. Primers included in the PCR were 60 Vbeta and 13 Jbeta primers. The protocol was immunoSEQ multiplex PCR, while the TCRdb copy is restricted to in-frame clones and leaves out a portion. The sample shows 110,000 or so clones, 70% to 85% of them seen only once. Germline V gives CDR1 MNHNY, CDR2 SVGAGI (reference sequence). Trimming took off 2 bases at V and 1 base at J, with 8 bases between the two ends. CDR3 length: 14 residues. The entry originates in a study of cytomegalovirus exposure and HLA in healthy donors. Findings and caveats of the study: In a later analysis, a missense DCLRE1C variant was linked to TCR beta V- and J-gene trimming. After further analysis at a later stage, 15,000 to 20,000 TCR beta sequences were associated with HLA alleles at 0.05 false discovery rate. Listed as cytomegalovirus-associated were over 150 TCR beta chains. Prior analysis indicated that the majority of TCR beta V segments exhibited productivity approximately 90% or approximately 30% of the time.

The chain is built from TRBV6-6 and TRBJ1-1, with D uncertain. The TCR was taken from a woman between 18 and 29 years old in good health and CMV-seronegative. Sequenced input: PBMCs. CDR3 region: CASSYTGKNTEAFF. The CDR3 DNA follows: TGTGCCAGCAGTTACACCGGGAAGAACACTGAAGCTTTCTTT.